A selection of T cell receptor beta chains follows, all from one sample in a study of blood T cell repertoires in COVID-19. Sequencing was performed with immunoSEQ multiplex PCR; in TCRdb, only in-frame clones are kept and a portion is missing. Altogether 9,500 to 15,000 clones are present, nearly 95% being singletons, with the ten largest covering over 25%. Sequenced: peripheral blood. Source of these receptors: a woman in her seventies with active COVID-19. Both conserved end residues are part of each CDR3. Each record gives: J gene, V gene, CDR3 protein.

TRBJ2-3 | TRBV19 | CASSIGRVNTQYF
TRBJ2-2 | TRBV7-9 | CASSLAWQNTGELFF
TRBJ2-7 | TRBV6-2/TRBV6-3 | CASSYSSGTYEQYF
TRBJ2-3 | TRBV29-1 | CSVERGTYTQYF
TRBJ1-5 | TRBV6-2/TRBV6-3 | CASSPKDRVYNQPQHF
TRBJ2-2 | TRBV11-2 | CASSPRASGKTGELFF
TRBJ1-5 | TRBV19 | CASSVTEYSNQPQHF
TRBJ2-7 | TRBV5-1 | CASSLPGGREQYF
TRBJ2-1 | TRBV7-2 | CASSLADSRGNEQFF
TRBJ2-2 | TRBV18 | CASSFQREGYTGELFF
TRBJ1-2 | TRBV5-6 | CASSLDRNYGYTF
TRBJ2-5 | TRBV18 | CASSPLPQGTRETQYF
TRBJ2-5 | TRBV6-5 | CASRRSSFTETQYF
TRBJ1-6 | TRBV28 | CASSLVEGQNSPLHF
TRBJ1-1 | TRBV4-3 | CASSQERSTEAFF
TRBJ2-2 | TRBV7-2 | CASSLGLAFATGELFF
TRBJ2-1 | TRBV6-6 | CASSPSGRMNEQFF
TRBJ2-7 | TRBV10-3 | CAMSPGLQGEQYF
TRBJ2-7 | TRBV6-6 | CASSPPTSSGSSYEQYF
TRBJ2-3 | TRBV28 | CASSLGREGLIFTDTQYF
TRBJ2-1 | TRBV5-1 | CASSLDGGSYNEQFF
TRBJ2-7 | TRBV11-2 | CASGGLAETYEQYF
TRBJ2-4 | TRBV13 | CASSLVLGGPSSGGIQYF
TRBJ2-1 | TRBV27 | CASSPGTGYYNEQFF
TRBJ2-7 | TRBV5-1 | CASSLLESSYEQYF
TRBJ2-7 | TRBV3-1/TRBV3-2 | CASSQGRDVFYEQYF
TRBJ2-5 | TRBV30 | CAWTARRASGRRGETQYF
TRBJ1-4 | TRBV5-1 | CASSLGQGNEKLFF
TRBJ2-3 | TRBV9 | CASSVAGGPTDTQYF
TRBJ2-3 | TRBV6-6 | CASSYTRGGGGDTQYF
TRBJ2-3 | TRBV28 | CASSSSGRSSTDTQYF
TRBJ2-1 | TRBV15 | CATSRVSAGGVYIEQFF
TRBJ2-5 | TRBV28 | CASSVAGGGQETQYF
TRBJ1-1 | TRBV7-2 | CASSLERAPEAFF
TRBJ2-3 | TRBV19 | CASSIDGTSGGTDTQYF
TRBJ1-1 | TRBV12-3/TRBV12-4 | CASFSVMNTEAFF
TRBJ1-2 | TRBV29-1 | CSVEDPPGQFTGYTF
TRBJ2-2 | TRBV6-2/TRBV6-3 | CASSRTSGNTGELFF
TRBJ1-4 | TRBV4-3 | CASSRTGGRNEKLFF
TRBJ2-1 | TRBV5-1 | CASSSGQGGIAGGSRSSYNEQFF
TRBJ2-5 | TRBV2 | CASSRTSGRETQYF
TRBJ2-1 | TRBV5-4 | CASSLAAGVSYNEQFF
TRBJ2-3 | TRBV4-3 | CASSQDRAVGLAGDTQYF
TRBJ2-7 | TRBV6-5 | CASSYSTGSLEQYF
TRBJ2-1 | TRBV28 | CASSSRLAGVNEQFF
TRBJ2-3 | TRBV15 | CATSRERDGTDTQYF
TRBJ2-1 | TRBV11-3 | CASSERQGTYNEQFF
TRBJ2-7 | TRBV27 | CASSTSNTYEQYF
TRBJ2-2 | TRBV7-2 | CASSFSRAGAGELFF
TRBJ2-1 | TRBV7-8 | CASSFPGLAGYEQFF
TRBJ1-2 | TRBV19 | CASDDRGSLGYGYTF
TRBJ2-7 | TRBV7-8 | CASSFVTSGRSYEQYF
TRBJ2-1 | TRBV21-1 | CASSRRETSGYNEQFF